This TCR beta chain appears in the sequencing data of a study of immune heterogeneity within non-small cell lung tumors. Study as a whole: Classification of the tumors gave several squamous cell carcinomas, around ten non-squamous carcinomas and 1 not otherwise specified. Study-wide results and limits: Local T-cell clonality was recorded as moderately but significantly correlated with local tumor mutational burden, with R about 0.34. Clonotypes of T-cell receptor beta found at high frequency were largely distinct between individual patients.

Trimming took 5 bases from V and 10 from J; bases not matched to a gene: 17. CDR3 length equals 16 residues. From germline, CDR1 is LNHDA and CDR2 SQIVND (reference sequence). The TCR beta CDR3 region underwent multiplex PCR amplification with 32 V and 13 J primers. Each CDR3 protein is one row after TCRdb ran MiXCR on the multiplex PCR reads. This table has 15,000 to 20,000 distinct CDR3 sequences, less than 35% appearing once. Bulk tumor genomic DNA, 500 to 750 ng per sample, was used as template. Primary tumors were biopsied several times each, far apart, intraoperatively. It was patients with untreated, newly diagnosed non-small cell lung cancer who underwent curative surgery. This clonotype was observed once. The antigen remains unidentified. A read error may be the cause here, since a much bigger clone is one base away.

The TCR sequence derives from a middle-aged man with non-small cell lung cancer. The rearrangement links TRBV19 to TRBJ2-7; 10 bases fit TRBD1. The specimen sequenced was lung tumor tissue. CDR3 nucleotides: TGTGCCAGTAGTCCACTAACCGGGACAGGGGTAGGGGATCAGTACTTC. Translated, it gives CASSPLTGTGVGDQYF.